The present T cell receptor (beta chain) was sequenced within a study of cytomegalovirus exposure and HLA in healthy donors. General study results and limits: Presence/absence results assume similar sequencing depth per donor, which may not hold. An Asian-associated ancestry cluster reportedly showed fewer N-insertions than the approximately 660-donor mean in a later analysis.

Germline loops: CDR1 SEHNR, CDR2 FQNEAQ (reference sequence). The CDR3 length is 12 residues. The donors gave bone marrow, and they were healthy. Primers for the PCR totalled 60 Vbeta and 13 Jbeta. Method: immunoSEQ multiplex PCR; TCRdb's copy keeps in-frame clones and lacks some. Of about 170,000 clones detected, roughly 73% appear once; the ten largest clones hold over 3%. In the case of this clone: Its antigen remains unidentified. At one of its ends the junction is not consistent with the germline gene, which may arise from a read error.

The clonotype comes from a female donor in good health and CMV-seronegative. What was sequenced was PBMCs. The V gene is TRBV7-9, the J gene TRBJ1-1; D is ambiguous. CDR3 DNA: TGTTCCAGCAGCCCTCGCGTTGATTTGGCTTTCTTT. Its translation: CSSSPRVDLAFF.